Below are 14 T cell receptor beta chains sequenced from a single sample in a study of cytomegalovirus exposure and HLA in healthy donors. This PCR relied on a set of 60 Vbeta primers and 13 Jbeta primers. Sequencing used immunoSEQ multiplex PCR; TCRdb keeps in-frame clones, though not all of them. Altogether more than 110,000 clones are present, 77% being singletons, with the ten largest covering around 3.6%. The sample consisted of PBMCs. The receptor set was obtained from a male donor in good health and CMV-seronegative.

A remark on this clone: The junction shows a germline mismatch at one end, possibly a read error. Additional DNA sequences in this sample encode the identical CDR3. The rearrangement links TRBV11-2 to TRBJ2-7; no clear D. This CDR3 has 14 amino acids. Germline values: CDR1 SGHAT, CDR2 FQNNGV. The CDR3 protein is CASSVEVGSYEQYF. The DNA of the CDR3 is TGTGCCAGCAGCGTAGAGGTCGGGTCCTACGAGCAGTACTTC.

This clone has more than one count but fewer than ten. The chain recombines TRBV6-5 with TRBJ1-2, with 8 bases fitting TRBD1. V was clipped by 0 bases and J by 4 bases; unmatched bases: 4. CDR1 is MNHEY and CDR2 is SVGAGI in the germline V gene. The CDR3 runs 15 residues. The chain's CDR3 is CASSYSGQEIYGYTF. For the CDR3, the DNA is TGTGCCAGCAGTTACTCGGGACAGGAGATCTATGGCTACACCTTC.

The CDR3: CASSSAGTVVSGYTF. Here the CDR3 DNA reads TGTGCCAGCAGCTCAGCCGGGACAGTGGTGTCTGGCTACACCTTC. The chain is built from TRBV7-9 and TRBJ1-2; 7 bases are a match to TRBD1. The J segment lost 7 bases and the V segment lost 4 bases, leaving 12 bases of the junction unmatched. CDR1 is SEHNR and CDR2 is FQNEAQ in the germline V gene (reference sequence). The CDR3 has 15 residues.

Note on this clone: The germline gene is not matched at one end of the junction; a read error may be the cause. CDR3 sequence: CSSSLGGSGNNQPQHF. CDR3 in DNA: TGTTCCAGCAGCTTAGGAGGCTCCGGTAACAATCAGCCCCAGCATTTT. The rearrangement uses TRBV7-9 and TRBJ1-5, with no clear D. Germline assignment: CDR1 SEHNR and CDR2 FQNEAQ (reference sequence). The CDR3 is made up of 16 amino acids. The full variable domain, rest sourced from reference TRBV7-9 and TRBJ1-5, is DTGVSQNPRHKITKRGQNVTFRCDPISEHNRLYWYRQTLGQGPEFLTYFQNEAQLEKSRLLSDRFSAERPKGSFSTLEIQRTEQGDSAMYLCSSSLGGSGNNQPQHFGDGTRLSIL.

The chain has TRBV11-3 and TRBJ2-1; TRBD2 aligns across 11 bases. CDR1 and CDR2 from the germline V gene are SGHNT and YENEEA. This CDR3 region has 16 residues. The trim removed 4 bases at V and 3 bases at J, leaving 5 bases unmatched. This chain's CDR3 is CASSSGTSGGYNEQFF. In nucleotides, the CDR3 is TGTGCCAGCAGCTCTGGGACTAGCGGAGGCTACAATGAGCAGTTCTTC.

This clone has a single count. This chain joins TRBV5-4 and TRBJ2-1; a possible D gene is TRBD2 (5 bases). V lost 0 bases and J 9 bases, leaving 13 bases between the germline ends. The CDR3 loop spans 14 amino acids. In germline, CDR1 is SGHNT, CDR2 YYREEE (reference sequence). The CDR3 region has the DNA TGTGCCAGCAGCTTGGGGCTTGCTGAGGGTGAGCAGTTCTTC. Its protein is CASSLGLAEGEQFF.

The V call is TRBV6-5, the J call TRBJ2-2; weak D call: TRBD1 (6 bases). Germline lookup yields CDR1 MNHEY and CDR2 SVGAGI. Trimming took 4 bases from V and 2 from J, leaving 11 bases between them. The CDR3 length is 15 residues. The CDR3 loop reads CASSFTGINTGELFF. CDR3 DNA: TGTGCCAGCAGTTTCACAGGGATTAACACCGGGGAGCTGTTTTTT.

The chain employs TRBV11-2 and TRBJ1-4, with a possible D match to TRBD1 (6 bases). This CDR3 has 15 residues. Germline lookup yields CDR1 SGHAT and CDR2 FQNNGV. Trimming took off 0 bases at V and 7 bases at J, with 12 bases between the two ends. CDR3 coding DNA: TGTGCCAGCAGCTTAGATTGGCGGGGGCGTGAAAAACTGTTTTTT. Translating gives CASSLDWRGREKLFF.

The rearrangement uses TRBV19 and TRBJ2-5; weak D call: TRBD1 (5 bases). The ends were cut back, 5 bases at V and 2 bases at J, with 12 bases in the middle. Germline V lookup: CDR1 LNHDA, CDR2 SQIVND (reference sequence). This CDR3 spans 14 amino acids. CDR3 sequence reads: CASSARQRQETQYF. The CDR3 DNA reads TGTGCCAGTAGTGCCCGACAGAGACAAGAGACCCAGTACTTC. The full variable domain, with the rest looked up from reference TRBV19 and TRBJ2-5, is DGGITQSPKYLFRKEGQNVTLSCEQNLNHDAMYWYRQDPGQGLRLIYYSQIVNDFQKGDIAEGYSVSREKKESFPLTVTSAQKNPTAFYLCASSARQRQETQYFGPGTRLLVL.

J is TRBJ2-3 and V is TRBV15; 7 nucleotides match TRBD2. Trimming took 2 bases from V and 0 from J; bases not matched to a gene: 11. The CDR3 has 18 amino acids. Germline V gene lookup returns CDR1 LNHNV and CDR2 YYDKDF (reference sequence). As DNA, the CDR3 is TGTGCCACCAGCAGACGTCTAGCGGTGTCCCCTAGCACAGATACGCAGTATTTT. It yields the protein CATSRRLAVSPSTDTQYF.

The V call is TRBV14, the J call TRBJ2-7; D is undetermined. Trimming left V 2 bases short and J 2 bases short, with 7 bases between. The CDR3 length is 13 residues. CDR1 and CDR2 (germline): SGHDN, FVKESK. Written as DNA, the CDR3 is TGTGCCAGCAGCCAATTGAGGACCTACGAGCAGTACTTC. Amino acids: CASSQLRTYEQYF.

CDR3 residues: CSAPGGNGAFF. DNA of the CDR3: TGCAGTGCTCCAGGGGGAAATGGTGCTTTCTTT. The rearrangement uses TRBV20-1 and TRBJ1-1, with 7 bases identical to TRBD1. Germline lookup yields CDR1 DFQATT and CDR2 SNEGSKA (reference sequence). The CDR3 totals 11 residues. V gave up 5 bases and J gave up 11 bases; unmatched junction bases: 8.

The chain links TRBV4-2 to TRBJ2-2; 7 positions match TRBD2. CDR1 LGHNA and CDR2 YNFKEQ come from the germline V gene. The CDR3 spans 16 residues. V gave up 1 base and J gave up 3 bases; unmatched junction bases: 5. CDR3 sequence: CASSQVGGEDTGELFF. The DNA for the CDR3 is TGTGCCAGCAGCCAAGTTGGGGGGGAGGACACCGGGGAGCTGTTTTTT.

The chain is built from TRBV28 and TRBJ1-4, with TRBD1 matching 7 bases. This CDR3 spans 14 amino acids. Germline trimming cut 9 bases from V and 4 bases from J; bases unmatched to any gene: 8. Germline loops: CDR1 MDHEN, CDR2 SYDVKM. The CDR3 nucleotides are TGTGCCAGTTTCCCGGGACAGCTTAATGAAAAACTGTTTTTT. Translation: CASFPGQLNEKLFF.